These 24 T cell receptor beta chains were sequenced from one sample in a study of OX40 agonist ivuxolimab in advanced cancers. The protocol was immunoSEQ multiplex PCR, while the TCRdb copy is restricted to in-frame clones and leaves out a portion. The repertoire holds around 77,000 clones, with nearly 90% as singletons. The source was CD4+ or CD8+ T cells sorted from blood, collected in a trial of the OX40 agonist ivuxolimab. The receptors here all came from an adult with an advanced solid tumor such as melanoma, head and neck, liver or kidney cancer.

This chain joins TRBV5-6 and TRBJ2-7; 9 bases fit TRBD2. Trimming removed 0 bases from V and 4 bases from J; junction bases left unmatched: 11. The germline V gene has CDR1 SGHDT and CDR2 YYEEEE. The CDR3 runs 17 residues. CDR3 bases: TGTGCCAGCAGCTTGGTCCGCGGGAGGGCTGGGGGGTACGAGCAGTACTTC. This translates into CASSLVRGRAGGYEQYF.

V is TRBV19 and J is TRBJ2-6; D is uncertain. V was cut by 6 bases and J by 2 bases, with 11 bases left in between. The germline V gene encodes CDR1 LNHDA and CDR2 SQIVND (reference sequence). The CDR3 contains 15 residues. This CDR3 reads CASRGLRAGANVLTF. The CDR3, as DNA: TGTGCCAGTAGGGGATTAAGGGCTGGGGCCAACGTCCTGACTTTC.

This chain connects TRBV7-8 to TRBJ1-4; D is perhaps TRBD1 (5 bases). The CDR3 consists of 15 residues. Germline CDR1 reads SGHVS; CDR2 reads FQNEAQ. V gave up 5 bases and J gave up 6 bases, with 16 bases separating them. The CDR3, as DNA: TGTGCCAGCAGCCCCCAGCCAGGGAGGCATGAAAAACTGTTTTTT. Translated, it gives CASSPQPGRHEKLFF.

The rearrangement uses TRBV30 and TRBJ1-1, with 7 bases fitting TRBD1. This CDR3 has 12 residues. V trimming: 8 bases; J trimming: 8 bases; junction bases outside the gene matches: 11. CDR1 and CDR2 from the germline V gene are GTSNPN and SVGIG (reference sequence). The DNA for the CDR3 is TGTGCCCGAGCCTCAGGGGGTATAGAAGCTTTCTTT. As protein: CARASGGIEAFF.

This chain joins TRBV5-6 and TRBJ1-5; perhaps TRBD1 as D (5 bases). Trimming pared 0 bases from V and 5 bases from J, leaving 9 bases between. CDR3 size: 14 residues. CDR1 is SGHDT and CDR2 is YYEEEE in the germline V gene. CDR3: CASSLAGGDQPQHF. The CDR3 DNA is TGTGCCAGCAGCTTGGCCGGAGGGGATCAGCCCCAGCATTTT.

The chain is built from TRBV2 and TRBJ1-3, with unresolved D. The V gene lost 6 bases and the J gene lost 0 bases, with 12 bases spanning the gap. The CDR3 runs to 15 residues. Germline assignment: CDR1 SNHLY and CDR2 FYNNEI. The CDR3 spells CASSATLGSGNTIYF. The CDR3 region has the DNA TGTGCCAGCAGCGCAACGTTAGGCTCTGGAAACACCATATATTTT. The full variable domain, its missing parts supplied by reference TRBV2 and TRBJ1-3, is EPEVTQTPSHQVTQMGQEVILRCVPISNHLYFYWYRQILGQKVEFLVSFYNNEISEKSEIFDDQFSVERPDGSNFTLKIRSTKLEDSAMYFCASSATLGSGNTIYFGEGSWLTVV.

The chain uses TRBV9 and TRBJ1-3; D is uncertain. Germline V gives CDR1 SGDLS, CDR2 YYNGEE. Between the trimmed V and J ends, which lost 4 bases and 2 bases, there was a span of 13 bases. The CDR3 covers 15 residues. The CDR3 nucleotides are TGTGCCAGCAGCCCCCGGGCCTTAGCTGGAAACACCATATATTTT. Protein product: CASSPRALAGNTIYF.

The V gene is TRBV6-6, the J gene TRBJ1-4; D is undetermined. There are 16 residues in the CDR3. V lost 2 bases and J 7 bases, leaving 17 bases between the germline ends. Germline CDR1 MNHNY, CDR2 SVGAGI (reference sequence). In DNA form, the CDR3 reads TGTGCCAGCAGTTACGCCCGTGCGGTCAGGACTGAAAAACTGTTTTTT. It specifies CASSYARAVRTEKLFF.

The chain links TRBV6-4 to TRBJ1-3, with D possibly TRBD1 on 6 matching bases. There are 14 residues in the CDR3. Germline V gene lookup returns CDR1 MRHNA and CDR2 SNTAGT. Trimming pared 6 bases from V and 2 bases from J, leaving 11 bases between. The CDR3 coding sequence is TGTGCCAGCAGACCAACAGGGACTGGAAACACCATATATTTT. It specifies CASRPTGTGNTIYF.

V is TRBV7-9 and J is TRBJ1-3, with 8 bases lining up with TRBD1. The CDR3 is 15 residues long. The trim removed 1 base at V and 8 bases at J, leaving 7 bases unmatched. The germline CDR1 and CDR2 sequences are SEHNR and FQNEAQ (reference sequence). CDR3 protein: CASSLGSGQGDTIYF. The CDR3 DNA follows: TGTGCCAGCAGCTTAGGATCCGGACAGGGAGACACCATATATTTT.

This clone has only one observation. The rearrangement joins TRBV28 to TRBJ2-3, with D possibly matching TRBD2 (6 bases). This CDR3 spans 15 amino acids. Germline V lookup: CDR1 MDHEN, CDR2 SYDVKM. V lost 1 base to trimming and J lost 7 bases, with 15 bases between them. This CDR3 is CASSLFLIGTYTQYF. The CDR3 region has the DNA TGTGCCAGCAGTTTATTTCTCATAGGGACTTATACGCAGTATTTT.

The V and J genes are TRBV2 and TRBJ1-2, with unresolved D. Germline V CDR1 and CDR2: SNHLY, FYNNEI. The CDR3 sequence is 14 residues long. Deletions cut 3 bases from V and 7 bases from J, with 15 bases between. The CDR3 coding sequence is TGTGCCAGCAGTGATGACCGAGGATTTGGTGGCTACACCTTC. It codes for CASSDDRGFGGYTF.

CDR3 region: CASSELRGAAYNEQFF. DNA for the CDR3: TGTGCCAGCAGTGAATTAAGGGGGGCAGCCTACAATGAGCAGTTCTTC. V gene TRBV25-1 combines with J gene TRBJ2-1, with D perhaps being TRBD1 or TRBD2 (6 bases each). Looked up from germline, CDR1 is MGHDK and CDR2 is SYGVNS. Trimming pared 1 base from V and 2 bases from J, leaving 12 bases between. This CDR3 has 16 amino acids. Together with reference TRBV25-1 and TRBJ2-1, the CDR3 gives the full variable domain: EADIYQTPRYLVIGTGKKITLECSQTMGHDKMYWYQQDPGMELHLIHYSYGVNSTEKGDLSSESTVSRIRTEHFPLTLESARPSHTSQYLCASSELRGAAYNEQFFGPGTRLTVL.

The gene calls are TRBV7-2 and TRBJ1-1; D remains unclear. Trimming pared 5 bases from V and 4 bases from J, leaving 11 bases between. The germline V gene encodes CDR1 SGHTA and CDR2 FQGNSA. The CDR3 is 13 amino acids. The CDR3 protein is CASSASWGTEAFF. The CDR3 DNA reads as TGTGCCAGCAGCGCCTCCTGGGGCACTGAAGCTTTCTTT.

The V gene is TRBV18, the J gene TRBJ1-4; 7 nucleotides agree with TRBD1. Per germline, CDR1 KGHSH and CDR2 LQKENI. V dropped 3 bases and J dropped 10; count of bases not matched to a gene: 8. CDR3 length equals 14 residues. This chain's CDR3 is CASSPGQRTGKLFF. In DNA, the CDR3 is TGTGCCAGCTCACCGGGACAGAGAACGGGAAAACTGTTTTTT.

This clone showed up just once. The chain uses TRBV5-1 and TRBJ1-1, with D tentatively TRBD1 (5 bases). The CDR3 has 12 amino acids. V was cut by 3 bases and J by 11 bases, with 14 bases left in between. Germline CDR1 reads SGHRS; CDR2 reads YFSETQ. Here the CDR3 DNA reads TGCGCCAGCAGCTGGGACGTCGGGGAGGCTTTCTTT. This sequence encodes CASSWDVGEAFF.

The count of this clone is one. The V and J genes are TRBV6-5 and TRBJ2-7; D ambiguous. Looked up from germline, CDR1 is MNHEY and CDR2 is SVGAGI. The V and J ends lost 6 bases and 1 base respectively, with 16 bases between them. The length of the CDR3 is 15 residues. CDR3 bases: TGTGCCAGCAGGGGTCTTACCGTCAAATCCTACGAGCAGTACTTC. As protein: CASRGLTVKSYEQYF.

V gene TRBV5-1 combines with J gene TRBJ2-1; D unclear. Germline CDR1 is SGHRS and CDR2 is YFSETQ. V was trimmed by 1 base and J by 0 bases, leaving 11 bases between them. The length of the CDR3 is 16 residues. The CDR3 nucleotides read TGCGCCAGCAGCTTGTCGGCTTTGAGCTCCTACAATGAGCAGTTCTTC. Its translation: CASSLSALSSYNEQFF.

The genes are TRBV30 and TRBJ1-5; D perhaps matches TRBD1 (5 bases). The V gene lost 0 bases and the J gene lost 0 bases, with 6 bases spanning the gap. The CDR3 consists of 14 residues. CDR1 is GTSNPN and CDR2 is SVGIG in the germline V gene (reference sequence). Here the CDR3 reads CAWSVGLSNQPQHF. CDR3 coding DNA: TGTGCCTGGAGTGTGGGGCTTAGCAATCAGCCCCAGCATTTT.

The V call is TRBV7-2, the J call TRBJ2-7; a weak D match, TRBD2 (5 bases). The CDR3 extends over 15 amino acids. Germline loops: CDR1 SGHTA, CDR2 FQGNSA. Trimming removed 5 bases at V and 0 bases at J, with 14 bases between. CDR3 DNA: TGTGCCAGCAGCCCACAACCGGGAAGCTCCTACGAGCAGTACTTC. Translated, it gives CASSPQPGSSYEQYF.

In this sample, this clone turned up once. The chain combines TRBV30 with TRBJ2-1; 7 bases are shared with TRBD2. Germline V lookup: CDR1 GTSNPN, CDR2 SVGIG (reference sequence). The CDR3 covers 15 residues. Trimming took 4 bases from V and 0 from J; bases not matched to a gene: 6. In DNA, the CDR3 is TGTGCCTGGAATTCCGGCGGGAGCTCCTACAATGAGCAGTTCTTC. It translates to CAWNSGGSSYNEQFF.

The chain is built from TRBV5-8 and TRBJ1-2; a possible D gene is TRBD1 (5 bases). V lost 4 bases to trimming and J lost 6 bases, with 16 bases between them. The CDR3 loop spans 14 amino acids. Germline V lookup: CDR1 SGHTS, CDR2 YDEGEE. The CDR3 loop reads CASSPLGRGDGYTF. The CDR3 DNA reads TGTGCCAGCAGCCCACTGGGGAGGGGAGATGGCTACACCTTC.

The chain joins TRBV6-1 to TRBJ2-5; 9 bases fit TRBD2. Per germline, CDR1 MNHNS and CDR2 SASEGT. The CDR3 has 14 amino acids. The V segment lost 8 bases and the J segment 4 bases; nucleotides outside the gene matches: 8. The CDR3, as DNA: TGTGCCAGCCGGACTAGCGAGGGAGGAGAGACCCAGTACTTC. Its protein is CASRTSEGGETQYF.

The chain joins TRBV19 to TRBJ1-1; tentative D call: TRBD1 (5 bases). This CDR3 spans 14 amino acids. CDR1 and CDR2 (germline): LNHDA, SQIVND (reference sequence). V dropped 6 bases and J dropped 5 bases, with 16 bases sitting between them. CDR3 nucleotides: TGTGCCAGTAGCGAGGAGCGGGGACGAACTGAAGCTTTCTTT. This encodes CASSEERGRTEAFF. The full variable domain, completed using reference TRBV19 and TRBJ1-1, is DGGITQSPKYLFRKEGQNVTLSCEQNLNHDAMYWYRQDPGQGLRLIYYSQIVNDFQKGDIAEGYSVSREKKESFPLTVTSAQKNPTAFYLCASSEERGRTEAFFGQGTRLTVV.